The entry below describes one TCR beta chain. Its antigen is undetermined. V lost 3 bases to trimming and J lost 4 bases; unmatched junction nucleotides: 11. In germline, CDR1 is LNHDA, CDR2 SQIVND (reference sequence). CDR3 length equals 18 residues. This entry belongs to a study of T cell repertoires in cytomegalovirus infection. Study details: CMV epitopes that were recently identified and HLA-C-restricted were used alongside well-studied HLA-B-restricted ones. Indications of both CMV infection and matching HLA type were provided by public TCR beta signatures. Study-level results: Ex vivo, HLA-C-restricted CMV-specific TCR beta clonotypes prevailed over the rest of the response. Cumulative frequency of public TCR beta families picked out carriers of CMV plus the relevant HLA.

MiXCR, applied by TCRdb to the reads, yields one record per CDR3 protein. In the table there are about 900,000 distinct CDR3 sequences, roughly 30% of which are singletons. The clonotype comes from a human donor in good health (CMV status not recorded). Some clones in this sample may be carry-over from other donors' samples. This chain connects TRBV19 to TRBJ2-1; 11 nucleotides line up with TRBD2. The sample consisted of cultured CD8+ T cells from PBMCs, taken from culture after CMV antigen stimulation. The CDR3, as DNA: TGTGCCAGTAGTATTGTACCTAGCGGGGGGCCTCTTTACAATGAGCAGTTCTTC. Protein sequence: CASSIVPSGGPLYNEQFF.